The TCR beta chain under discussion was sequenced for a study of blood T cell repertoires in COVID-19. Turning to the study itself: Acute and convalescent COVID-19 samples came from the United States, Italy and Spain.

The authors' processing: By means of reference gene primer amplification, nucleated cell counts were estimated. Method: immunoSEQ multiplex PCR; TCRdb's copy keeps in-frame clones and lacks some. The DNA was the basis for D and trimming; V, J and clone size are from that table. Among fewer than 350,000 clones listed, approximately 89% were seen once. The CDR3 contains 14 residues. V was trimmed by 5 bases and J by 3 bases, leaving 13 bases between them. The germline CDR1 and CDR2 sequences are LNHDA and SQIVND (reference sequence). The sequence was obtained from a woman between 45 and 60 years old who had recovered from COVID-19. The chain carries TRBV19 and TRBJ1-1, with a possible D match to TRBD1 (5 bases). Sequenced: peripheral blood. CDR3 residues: CASSPRVGDTEAFF. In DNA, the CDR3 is TGTGCCAGTAGTCCGCGAGTAGGGGACACTGAAGCTTTCTTT.